The sequence of this T cell receptor (beta chain) was determined in a study of T cells in Graves' hyperthyroidism and ophthalmopathy (dated by TCRdb to the late 2010s). Looking at the study overall: Peripheral blood was sampled at the time of initial diagnosis, prior to any treatment. To identify TCR V-J signatures that set the groups apart, the researchers used a discovery cohort of about a hundred patients, made up of about 44 with Graves' ophthalmopathy and 57 with stable Graves' hyperthyroidism. Prospective prediction of ophthalmopathy was tested in an independent validation cohort of about 19 hyperthyroidism patients and some 17 patients who later progressed to ophthalmopathy. The roughly 100 discovery patients were divided at random into training and test sets in a 7:3 ratio. Thyroid tissue and blood T-cell repertoires from about six Graves' hyperthyroidism patients were also compared in the study. After blood sampling, hyperthyroidism patients were treated with methimazole at a starting dose of 30 mg daily, and ophthalmopathy patients were treated with high-dose intravenous methylprednisolone. The paper describes TCR Vbeta CDR3 sequencing of 140 or so peripheral blood samples, made up of fewer than 50 ophthalmopathy patients, 70 to 75 hyperthyroidism patients and 17 progressor patients.

The germline V gene specifies KGHSH as CDR1 and LQKENI as CDR2. Its CDR3 holds 17 amino acids, cysteine through phenylalanine. Just the 51-base CDR3 DNA is kept, in frame starting at base 1. Trimming removed 2 bases from V and 0 bases from J, leaving 16 bases between the germline ends. This clonotype was seen a handful of times. Which antigen it targets is not known. Base qualities are missing; no much larger clone stands one base away. Amplification of TCR beta CDR3 regions was carried out from RNA transcripts. The first round of RT-PCR for the TCR CDR3 was performed with the HTBI primer set and the Qiagen OneStep RT-PCR kit. The libraries were constructed in a second round of multiplex PCR and then size-selected and purified. Paired-end sequencing of the libraries was performed with 100 bp reads on an Illumina HiSeq2000. As for the original processing: Raw data were processed with SOAPnuke, discarding reads with adapters, uncalled bases, mean Phred below 15, or no exact constant-primer or identifier match. High-quality paired reads were merged with COPE v1.2.5, and unique nucleotide sequences were defined as clonotypes. Clonotypes were aligned to IMGT TRBV, TRBD and TRBJ reference segments using MiTCR v1.1. The analysis included only V-J combinations with a frequency above 0.0001, which together covered more than 99% of the repertoires. A TCS score was defined as the ratio between F50 (clonal expansion) and ExV (chaos), using BLOSUM62-based TCRdist between CDR3 peptides within each V-J. Welch's t-statistics and random forest reduced several hundred V-J features to 10 to 15, which were used in a naive Bayes classifier (R e1071). Clones were called with MiXCR by TCRdb after fastp trimmed the public reads at Q25, and only in-frame beta chains were retained. Rows matching on CDR3 protein sequence are summarized as one entry with the most common DNA and genes. TCRdb's processing, not the authors', yielded these V and J calls. Across this sample there are a few hundred thousand distinct CDR3 sequences, with approximately 15% seen only once. Clones ranked in the top ten supply roughly 13% of the sample.

What the authors observed across the whole study: During validation, the model predicted progression to ophthalmopathy a median of approximately 6 months ahead of onset, with around 71% sensitivity and around 72% specificity. Ophthalmopathy was separated from stable hyperthyroidism by a 13 V-J signature model, with 85% to 90% sensitivity and just over 81% specificity obtained in cross-validation and 80%/75% obtained in testing. Sample size was not statistically predetermined, and investigators were not blinded to group allocation. Most expanded thyroid clonotypes (frequency above 0.001) were also detected in blood, a finding suggesting that blood repertoires may reflect thyroid immune responses.

Stable Graves' hyperthyroidism was defined as no progression to ophthalmopathy during 18 months of follow-up. Hyperthyroidism patients were aged 18 to 65 years and newly diagnosed, with disease duration of less than 2 months. Exclusion was applied to patients with uncontrolled infections, other autoimmune diseases, pregnancy or lactation. Diagnoses were based on clinical symptoms, serum thyroxine and TRAb, thyroid ultrasound and orbital computed tomography. Ficoll-Paque density gradient centrifugation was used to isolate PBMCs from approximately 10 ml of fresh peripheral blood. Trizol reagent was used to extract total RNA, and RNA quality was then checked on an Agilent 2100 Bioanalyzer.

The chain uses TRBV18 and TRBJ1-1, and the D gene may be TRBD1, 5 bases matching. The TCR was taken from a woman aged 18-29 years with Graves' hyperthyroidism. The sequenced material came from blood. The DNA is as follows: TGTGCCAGCTCACCAACGGAGGGGCCCGGCATGAACACTGAAGCTTTCTTT. The encoded protein is CASSPTEGPGMNTEAFF.